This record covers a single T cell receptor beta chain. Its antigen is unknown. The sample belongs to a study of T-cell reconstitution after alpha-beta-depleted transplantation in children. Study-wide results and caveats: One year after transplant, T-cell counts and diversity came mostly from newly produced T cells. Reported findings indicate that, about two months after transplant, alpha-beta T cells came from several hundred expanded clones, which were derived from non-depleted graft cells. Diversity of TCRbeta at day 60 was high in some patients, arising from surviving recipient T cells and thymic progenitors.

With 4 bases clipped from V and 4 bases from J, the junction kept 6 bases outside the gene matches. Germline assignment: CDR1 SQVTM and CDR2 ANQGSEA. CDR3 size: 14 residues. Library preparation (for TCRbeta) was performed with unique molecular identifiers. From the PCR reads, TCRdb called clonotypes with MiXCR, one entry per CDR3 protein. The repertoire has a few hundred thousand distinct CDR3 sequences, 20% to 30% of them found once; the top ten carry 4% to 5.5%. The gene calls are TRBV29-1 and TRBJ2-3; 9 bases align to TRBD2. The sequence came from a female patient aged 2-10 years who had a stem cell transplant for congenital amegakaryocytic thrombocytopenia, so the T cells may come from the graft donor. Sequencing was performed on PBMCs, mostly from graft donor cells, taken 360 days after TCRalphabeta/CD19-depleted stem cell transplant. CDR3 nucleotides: TGCAGCGTTGCTGAGGCGGGAGGGCCAGATACGCAGTATTTT. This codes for CSVAEAGGPDTQYF.